The clone carrying this T cell receptor beta chain was counted a few times. Its antigen remains unknown. The CDR3 is 12 amino acids. The V end lost 2 bases, the J end lost 5 bases, and 6 bases lay between the germline ends. Germline values: CDR1 MNHGY, CDR2 SAAAGT. Treatment given: randomized to nivolumab then ipilimumab (arm A) or the reverse (arm B). The record originates from a study of sequential checkpoint blockade in melanoma. Study-level findings and limits: For nivolumab-first patients, baseline tumor clonality was associated with response.

The assay was immunoSEQ multiplex PCR, and TCRdb's table has in-frame clones only and misses some. The profile shows about 18,000 clones, more than 25% of them singletons. The chain has TRBV6-8 and TRBJ1-2, with D hard to call. The TCR comes from a human donor with melanoma. This material consisted of tumor tissue (inferred from file names), taken from a patient given nivolumab and ipilimumab in sequence. CDR3 protein: CASSYNDYGYTF. The CDR3 DNA reads TGTGCCAGCAGTTACAATGATTATGGCTACACCTTC.